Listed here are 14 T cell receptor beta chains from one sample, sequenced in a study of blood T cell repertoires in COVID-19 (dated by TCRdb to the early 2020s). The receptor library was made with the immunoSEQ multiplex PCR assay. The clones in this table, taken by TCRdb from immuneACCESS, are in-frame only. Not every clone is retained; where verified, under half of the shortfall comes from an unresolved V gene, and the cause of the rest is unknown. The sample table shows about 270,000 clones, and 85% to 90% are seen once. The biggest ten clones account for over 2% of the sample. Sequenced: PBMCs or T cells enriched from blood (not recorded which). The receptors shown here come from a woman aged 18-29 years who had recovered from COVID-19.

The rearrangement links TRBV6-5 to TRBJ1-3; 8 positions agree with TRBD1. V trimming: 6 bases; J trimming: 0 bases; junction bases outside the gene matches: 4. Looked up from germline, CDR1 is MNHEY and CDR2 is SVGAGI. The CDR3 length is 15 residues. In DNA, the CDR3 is TGTGCCAGCAGGGACAGGGTAGGCTCTGGAAACACCATATATTTT. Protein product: CASRDRVGSGNTIYF.

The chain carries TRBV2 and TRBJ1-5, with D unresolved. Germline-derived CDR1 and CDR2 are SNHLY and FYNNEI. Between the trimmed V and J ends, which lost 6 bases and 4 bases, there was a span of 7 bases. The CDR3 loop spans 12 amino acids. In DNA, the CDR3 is TGTGCCAGCAGGGCCTTTAATCAGCCCCAGCATTTT. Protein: CASRAFNQPQHF.

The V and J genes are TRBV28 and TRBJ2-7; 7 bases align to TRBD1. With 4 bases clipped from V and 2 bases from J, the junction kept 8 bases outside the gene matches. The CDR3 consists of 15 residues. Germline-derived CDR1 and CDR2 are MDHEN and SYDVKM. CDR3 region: CASSSRQGVPYEQYF. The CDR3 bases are TGTGCCAGCAGTTCGAGGCAGGGGGTTCCCTACGAGCAGTACTTC.

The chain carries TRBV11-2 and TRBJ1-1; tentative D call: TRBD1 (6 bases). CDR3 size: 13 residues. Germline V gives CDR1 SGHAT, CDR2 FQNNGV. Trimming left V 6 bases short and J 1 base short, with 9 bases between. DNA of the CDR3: TGTGCCAGCAGTTCGACAGGGAACACTGAAGCTTTCTTT. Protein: CASSSTGNTEAFF.

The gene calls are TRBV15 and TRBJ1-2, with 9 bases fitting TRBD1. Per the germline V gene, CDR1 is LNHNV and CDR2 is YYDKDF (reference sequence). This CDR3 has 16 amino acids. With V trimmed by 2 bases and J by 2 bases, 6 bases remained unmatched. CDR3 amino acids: CATSRLGTGKNYGYTF. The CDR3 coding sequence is TGTGCCACCAGCAGATTAGGGACAGGGAAGAACTATGGCTACACCTTC.

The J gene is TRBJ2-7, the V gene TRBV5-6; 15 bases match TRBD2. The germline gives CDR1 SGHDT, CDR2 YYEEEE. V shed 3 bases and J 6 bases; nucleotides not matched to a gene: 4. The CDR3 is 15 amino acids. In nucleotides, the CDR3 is TGTGCCAGCAGCTCCGGGACTAGCGGGGGGTTCGAGCAGTACTTC. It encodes CASSSGTSGGFEQYF.

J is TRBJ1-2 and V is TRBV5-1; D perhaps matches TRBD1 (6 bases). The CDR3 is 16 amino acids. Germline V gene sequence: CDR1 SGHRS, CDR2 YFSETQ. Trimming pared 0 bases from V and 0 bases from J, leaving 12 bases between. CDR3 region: CASSLVSGTTNYGYTF. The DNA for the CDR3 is TGCGCCAGCAGCTTGGTGTCCGGGACAACTAACTATGGCTACACCTTC.

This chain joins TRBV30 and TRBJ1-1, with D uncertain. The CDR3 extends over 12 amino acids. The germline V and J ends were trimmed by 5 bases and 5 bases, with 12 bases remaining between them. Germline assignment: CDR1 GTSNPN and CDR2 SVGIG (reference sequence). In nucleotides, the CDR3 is TGTGCCTGGCGAGGGATCACGACTGAAGCTTTCTTT. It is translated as CAWRGITTEAFF.

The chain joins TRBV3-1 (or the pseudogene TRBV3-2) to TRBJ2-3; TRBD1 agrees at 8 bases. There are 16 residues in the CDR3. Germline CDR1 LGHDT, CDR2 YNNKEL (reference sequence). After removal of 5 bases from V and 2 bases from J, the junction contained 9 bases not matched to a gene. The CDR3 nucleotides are TGTGCCAGCAGCACTCATATGCAGGGGGCCACAGATACGCAGTATTTT. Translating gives CASSTHMQGATDTQYF.

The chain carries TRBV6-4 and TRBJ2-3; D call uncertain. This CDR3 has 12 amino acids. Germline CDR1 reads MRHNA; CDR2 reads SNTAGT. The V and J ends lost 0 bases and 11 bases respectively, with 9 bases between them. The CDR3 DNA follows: TGTGCCAGCAGTGACTCATATTCGAGGCAGTATTTT. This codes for CASSDSYSRQYF.

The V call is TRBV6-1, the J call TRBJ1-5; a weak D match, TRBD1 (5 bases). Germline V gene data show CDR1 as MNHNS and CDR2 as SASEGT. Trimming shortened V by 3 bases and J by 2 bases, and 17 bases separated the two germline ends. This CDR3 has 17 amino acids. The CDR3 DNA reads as TGTGCCAGCAGTGAGAAGCTGGGGGGTCTGGGCAATCAGCCCCAGCATTTT. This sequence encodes CASSEKLGGLGNQPQHF.

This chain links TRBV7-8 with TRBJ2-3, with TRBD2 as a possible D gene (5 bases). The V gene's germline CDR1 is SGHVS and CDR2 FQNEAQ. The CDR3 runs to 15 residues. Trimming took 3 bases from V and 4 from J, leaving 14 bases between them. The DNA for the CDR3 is TGTGCCAGCAGCTTCGGGATACATAGGGCAGATACGCAGTATTTT. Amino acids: CASSFGIHRADTQYF.

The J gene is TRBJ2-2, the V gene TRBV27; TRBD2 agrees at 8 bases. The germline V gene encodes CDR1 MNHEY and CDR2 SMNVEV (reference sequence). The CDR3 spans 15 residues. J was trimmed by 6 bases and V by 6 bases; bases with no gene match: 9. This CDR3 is CASRAGRERAGELFF. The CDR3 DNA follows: TGTGCCAGCAGGGCCGGGAGGGAAAGGGCCGGGGAGCTGTTTTTT.

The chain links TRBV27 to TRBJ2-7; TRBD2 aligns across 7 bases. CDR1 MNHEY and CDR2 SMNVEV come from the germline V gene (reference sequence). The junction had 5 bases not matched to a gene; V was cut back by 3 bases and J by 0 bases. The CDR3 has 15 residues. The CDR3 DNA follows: TGTGCCAGCAGTTTCATGGGGGGGACCTCCTACGAGCAGTACTTC. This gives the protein CASSFMGGTSYEQYF.